The 20 T cell receptor beta chains below all came from one sample that was sequenced in a study of neurological immune-mediated disorders. TCRdb re-called the 5' RACE reads with MiXCR, one entry per CDR3 protein. The table lists tens of thousands of distinct CDR3 sequences, 4% to 5.5% of them singletons. The sample was PBMCs. The receptor set was obtained from a man in his forties or fifties with multiple sclerosis.

There are many counts of this clonotype. The rearrangement links TRBV13 to TRBJ2-1; a possible D gene is TRBD1 (5 bases). V gave up 5 bases and J gave up 0 bases, with 11 bases separating them. Germline V gene data show CDR1 as PRHDT and CDR2 as FYEKMQ (reference sequence). The CDR3 length is 15 residues. CDR3 loop: CASSLADNSYNEQFF. The CDR3 nucleotides are TGTGCCAGCAGCCTCGCGGACAACTCCTACAATGAGCAGTTCTTC.

This clonotype was detected ten times or more. The chain combines TRBV7-7 with TRBJ2-7; 7 bases align to TRBD1. The CDR3 spans 15 residues. CDR1 and CDR2 from the germline V gene are SSHAT and FNYEAQ (reference sequence). Germline trimming cut 3 bases from V and 0 bases from J; bases unmatched to any gene: 5. This CDR3 reads CASSFSRDSSYEQYF. In DNA form, the CDR3 reads TGTGCCAGCAGCTTCTCCCGGGACAGCTCCTACGAGCAGTACTTC.

This clonotype showed up just a few times. The J gene is TRBJ2-7, the V gene TRBV7-2; TRBD1 matches 8 bases. The CDR3 runs 15 residues. V shed 3 bases and J 3 bases; nucleotides not matched to a gene: 7. Germline V gene sequence: CDR1 SGHTA, CDR2 FQGNSA. CDR3 in amino acids: CASSFSRGPGYEQYF. CDR3 nucleotide sequence: TGTGCCAGCAGCTTTTCCAGGGGGCCTGGCTACGAGCAGTACTTC.

The sample holds many counts of this clonotype. The chain links TRBV20-1 to TRBJ1-1; 8 nucleotides agree with TRBD1. This CDR3 region has 13 residues. V trimming: 5 bases; J trimming: 6 bases; junction bases outside the gene matches: 8. The germline CDR1 and CDR2 sequences are DFQATT and SNEGSKA (reference sequence). CDR3 loop: CSAREPGQAEAFF. As DNA, the CDR3 is TGCAGTGCTCGCGAACCGGGACAGGCTGAAGCTTTCTTT.

There are many counts of this clonotype. The V gene is TRBV5-1, the J gene TRBJ2-5; no clear D. Trimming took 0 bases from V and 1 from J, leaving 7 bases between them. Germline CDR1 and CDR2: SGHRS and YFSETQ. The CDR3 sequence is 14 residues long. CDR3 protein: CASSLGASQETQYF. CDR3 DNA: TGCGCCAGCAGCTTGGGTGCTAGCCAAGAGACCCAGTACTTC. The variable domain in full, with the rest retrieved from reference TRBV5-1 and TRBJ2-5, is KAGVTQTPRYLIKTRGQQVTLSCSPISGHRSVSWYQQTPGQGLQFLFEYFSETQRNKGNFPGRFSGRQFSNSRSEMNVSTLELGDSALYLCASSLGASQETQYFGPGTRLLVL.

In its sample, this clonotype was seen many times. DNA of the CDR3: TGCAGTGCTAGGACAGGGGGGCACACTGAAGCTTTCTTT. As protein: CSARTGGHTEAFF. This chain connects TRBV20-1 to TRBJ1-1; 9 bases agree with TRBD1. Germline trimming cut 3 bases from V and 3 bases from J; bases unmatched to any gene: 2. This CDR3 spans 13 amino acids. Looked up from germline, CDR1 is DFQATT and CDR2 is SNEGSKA (reference sequence).

The V and J genes are TRBV2 and TRBJ2-7; 8 bases match TRBD1. Germline CDR1 and CDR2: SNHLY and FYNNEI. The CDR3 has 17 amino acids. The trim removed 7 bases at V and 0 bases at J, leaving 14 bases unmatched. CDR3 sequence reads: CASTPKGGQASSYEQYF. The CDR3 DNA reads TGTGCCAGCACCCCGAAGGGGGGACAGGCGAGCTCCTACGAGCAGTACTTC.

This clonotype was seen many times. The rearrangement links TRBV5-1 to TRBJ2-7; 8 bases match TRBD1. The CDR3 loop spans 14 amino acids. J was trimmed by 5 bases and V by 3 bases; bases with no gene match: 7. CDR1 is SGHRS and CDR2 is YFSETQ in the germline V gene. CDR3 nucleotide sequence: TGCGCCAGCAGCTCCCCGAGGACAGGGAACGAGCAGTACTTC. Protein product: CASSSPRTGNEQYF.

Worth noting for this clonotype: A much larger clone differs by one base, so this may be a read error. The CDR3 carries no conserved terminal phenylalanine or tryptophan, so it likely arises from a read error. The DNA for the CDR3 is TGTGCCAGCAGCTATGGGGGACCCACCTCTTACGAGCAGTACTGC. Translating gives CASSYGGPTSYEQYC. The chain links TRBV7-9 to TRBJ2-7; D might be TRBD1 or TRBD2, each matching 5 bases. V dropped 4 bases and J dropped 4 bases, with 17 bases sitting between them. Germline V gene lookup returns CDR1 SEHNR and CDR2 FQNEAQ (reference sequence). The length of the CDR3 is 15 residues.

This clonotype was picked up a small number of times. This sequence joins TRBV20-1 and TRBJ2-2, with D perhaps TRBD1 (5 bases). The germline V gene encodes CDR1 DFQATT and CDR2 SNEGSKA (reference sequence). This CDR3 comprises 14 residues. The V gene lost 2 bases and the J gene lost 5 bases, with 12 bases spanning the gap. The CDR3 DNA reads TGCAGTGCTAGACCGCAGCCAGGGACCGGGGAGCTGTTTTTT. Protein sequence: CSARPQPGTGELFF.

This clonotype showed up just a few times. Given a much more abundant clone one base away, this may be a read error. The rearrangement links TRBV7-9 to TRBJ2-1, with 11 bases matching TRBD2. V gave up 5 bases and J gave up 5 bases; unmatched junction bases: 14. The CDR3 extends over 18 amino acids. Per the germline V gene, CDR1 is SEHNR and CDR2 is FQNEAQ (reference sequence). CDR3 sequence (DNA): TGTGCCAGCAGCCCCATAGCGGGGGGGCCGTCTATTCACAATGAGCAGTTCTTC. As protein: CASSPIAGGPSIHNEQFF.

This clonotype was detected many times. The chain couples TRBV20-1 to TRBJ2-7; 14 bases fit TRBD2. This CDR3 region has 15 residues. V lost 6 bases and J lost 7; bases outside the gene matches: 11. Germline CDR1 reads DFQATT; CDR2 reads SNEGSKA (reference sequence). The DNA for the CDR3 is TGCAGTGCACCAGGACTAGCGGGAGGACATGGGGAGCAGTACTTC. Protein: CSAPGLAGGHGEQYF.

In this sample, this clonotype turned up a few times. V usage is TRBV12-5 and J usage is TRBJ1-1; D remains unclear. Trimming shortened V by 5 bases and J by 1 base, and 5 bases separated the two germline ends. The CDR3 length is 12 residues. In germline, CDR1 is LGHNT, CDR2 FRNRAP. CDR3: CASGRENTEAFF. The CDR3 DNA sequence: TGTGCTAGTGGTAGAGAGAACACTGAAGCTTTCTTT.

There are a few counts of this clonotype. The chain carries TRBV12-3 or TRBV12-4 and TRBJ1-1, with a tentative D call TRBD1 (5 bases). CDR3 length equals 16 residues. Trimming took off 4 bases at V and 1 base at J, with 16 bases between the two ends. CDR3 residues: CASSWGPGRGNTEAFF. CDR3 DNA: TGTGCCAGCAGTTGGGGACCCGGGCGGGGGAACACTGAAGCTTTCTTT.

This clonotype came up a few times. The CDR3 here is CSARDLGTNEKLFF. The CDR3 nucleotides read TGCAGTGCTAGAGATCTGGGAACTAATGAAAAACTGTTTTTT. V usage is TRBV20-1 and J usage is TRBJ1-4; no definite D call. V gave up 0 bases and J gave up 1 base, with 6 bases separating them. Per the germline V gene, CDR1 is DFQATT and CDR2 is SNEGSKA (reference sequence). This CDR3 contains 14 residues.

V is TRBV5-1 and J is TRBJ2-1; D remains unclear. The CDR3 length is 13 residues. The germline V gene encodes CDR1 SGHRS and CDR2 YFSETQ. V was trimmed by 4 bases and J by 3 bases, leaving 8 bases between them. The CDR3 DNA sequence: TGCGCCAGCAGCGTGGACCTCTACAATGAGCAGTTCTTC. It yields the protein CASSVDLYNEQFF. Full variable domain (outside the CDR3, taken from reference TRBV5-1 and TRBJ2-1): KAGVTQTPRYLIKTRGQQVTLSCSPISGHRSVSWYQQTPGQGLQFLFEYFSETQRNKGNFPGRFSGRQFSNSRSEMNVSTLELGDSALYLCASSVDLYNEQFFGPGTRLTVL.

This clonotype was detected ten times or more. The rearrangement links TRBV7-9 to TRBJ2-1, with D uncertain. The CDR3 consists of 14 residues. Germline V CDR1 and CDR2: SEHNR, FQNEAQ (reference sequence). V was clipped by 2 bases and J by 2 bases, with 7 bases between them. The CDR3 bases are TGTGCCAGCAGCTTAACTGGGGCCTACAATGAGCAGTTCTTC. Its protein product is CASSLTGAYNEQFF.

This clonotype was picked up many times. The V gene is TRBV20-1, the J gene TRBJ2-3, with 7 positions matching TRBD2. Per the germline V gene, CDR1 is DFQATT and CDR2 is SNEGSKA (reference sequence). The CDR3 runs to 14 residues. Losses at the gene ends were 0 bases for V and 3 bases for J; bases not matched to a gene: 3. CDR3 DNA: TGCAGTGCTAGAGATGGGCGGGAGACAGATACGCAGTATTTT. Its protein is CSARDGRETDTQYF.

This clonotype was seen ten or more times. J is TRBJ2-1 and V is TRBV6-5; TRBD2 might be the D (7 bases). Looked up from germline, CDR1 is MNHEY and CDR2 is SVGAGI. V lost 2 bases, J lost 6 bases, and 17 bases lay in between. The CDR3 is 16 amino acids. CDR3 in amino acids: CASSYATGGRGNEQFF. As DNA, the CDR3 is TGTGCCAGCAGTTACGCGACGGGGGGCCGAGGCAATGAGCAGTTCTTC.

This clonotype was counted ten times or more. The V call is TRBV5-1, the J call TRBJ2-1, with 13 bases matching TRBD2. The germline V gene encodes CDR1 SGHRS and CDR2 YFSETQ. The length of the CDR3 is 16 residues. Trimming cost V 0 bases and J 13 bases; bases outside gene matches: 10. This CDR3 is CASSLANGTSGMGQFF. The CDR3 coding sequence is TGCGCCAGCAGCTTGGCGAATGGGACTAGCGGGATGGGCCAGTTCTTC.